One T cell receptor beta chain is described in this entry. Authors' methods: Researchers report that nucleated cell counts were estimated from reference gene primer amplification. Libraries were prepared by immunoSEQ multiplex PCR; TCRdb keeps only in-frame clonotypes and omits some of them. That table supplies the V and J calls and clone size; D and trimming were determined from the DNA. Of about 190,000 clones listed, over 75% are singletons. This entry belongs to a study of blood T cell repertoires in COVID-19. On the study more broadly: Acute and convalescent COVID-19 samples came from the United States, Italy and Spain. PBMCs, B-cell-depleted T cells, or T cells provided the cDNA or gDNA that made up the material.

V dropped 5 bases and J dropped 5; count of bases not matched to a gene: 5. Germline V lookup: CDR1 SNHLY, CDR2 FYNNEI. The CDR3 totals 13 residues. This rearrangement joins TRBV2 to TRBJ2-5, with TRBD1 identical over 7 bases. Sequenced input: peripheral blood. The receptor was derived from a man in his fifties or sixties who had recovered from COVID-19. Here the CDR3 reads CASSYRGWETQYF. CDR3 coding DNA: TGTGCCAGCAGTTACAGGGGATGGGAGACCCAGTACTTC.